This T cell receptor (beta chain) was sequenced in a study of T cells expressing NK-cell markers. Study-level information: Each TCR beta repertoire originated in sorted T cells that were CD3+CD56+NKG2C+, CD3+CD56+NKG2C- or CD3+CD56-NKG2C+. Overall study findings and caveats: It was still unclear whether expanded NKG2C+ T cell clones were HCMV specific. Several donors showed dominant NKG2C+ clonotypes comprising roughly 1.0-7.0% of their CD8+ T cells.

Comments on this clonotype: Its antigen is as yet unknown.

Synthesis of TCR beta cDNA relied on 5'RACE template switching carrying UMIs. Following a re-call of the 5' RACE reads, TCRdb has one entry per CDR3 protein and lacks DNA. Recorded for this sample: around 470,000 distinct CDR3 sequences. CDR1 is SGDLS and CDR2 is YYNGEE in the germline V gene. The CDR3 is 13 residues long. The V gene is TRBV9, the J gene TRBJ2-1; the TRBD1 assignment by TCRdb is unverifiable without DNA. The sequenced sample was blood T cells: a sorted CD56 or NKG2C T cell subset, CD4+ or CD8+ T cells, or bulk PBMC T cells (not recorded which). This clonotype was sampled from a woman aged 45-65 years in good health. CDR3 region: CASSIQTVEEQFF. Combining the CDR3 with reference TRBV9 and TRBJ2-1 gives the whole variable domain DSGVTQTPKHLITATGQRVTLRCSPRSGDLSVYWYQQSLDQGLQFLIQYYNGEERAKGNILERFSAQQFPDLHSELNLSSLELGDSALYFCASSIQTVEEQFFGPGTRLTVL.